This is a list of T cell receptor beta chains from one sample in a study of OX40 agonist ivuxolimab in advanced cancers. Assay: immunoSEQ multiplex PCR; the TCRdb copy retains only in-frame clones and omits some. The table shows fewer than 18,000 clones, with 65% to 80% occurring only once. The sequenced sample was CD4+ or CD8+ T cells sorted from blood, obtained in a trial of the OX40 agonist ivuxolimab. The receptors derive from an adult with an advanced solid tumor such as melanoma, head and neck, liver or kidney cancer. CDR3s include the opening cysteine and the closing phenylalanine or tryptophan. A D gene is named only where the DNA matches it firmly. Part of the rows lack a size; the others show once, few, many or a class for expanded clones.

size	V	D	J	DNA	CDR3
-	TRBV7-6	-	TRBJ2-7	TGTGCCAGCAGCGCCCCGGGACAACCCTACGAGCAGTACTTC	CASSAPGQPYEQYF
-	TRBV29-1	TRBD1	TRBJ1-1	TGCAGCGTTGGGCCCCCAGGGGGTGAGACTGAAGCTTTCTTT	CSVGPPGGETEAFF
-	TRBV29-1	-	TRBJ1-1	TGCAGCGGTCAAGGGGGGACTGAAGCTTTCTTT	CSGQGGTEAFF
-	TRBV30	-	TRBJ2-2	TGTGCCTGGAGTGTAGGGCGTGGCACCGGGGAGCTGTTTTTT	CAWSVGRGTGELFF
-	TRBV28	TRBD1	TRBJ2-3	TGTGCCAGCAGTTCCGTCGACACAAGAATCGGGACAGTAAAATACACAGATACGCAGTATTTT	CASSSVDTRIGTVKYTDTQYF
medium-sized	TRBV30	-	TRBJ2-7	TGTGCCTGGAGTGTCGACCTCTACTACGAGCAGTACTTC	CAWSVDLYYEQYF
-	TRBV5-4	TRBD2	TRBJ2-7	TGTGCCAGCAGCTGGGGGACTAGCGGGACAGACGAGCAGTACTTC	CASSWGTSGTDEQYF
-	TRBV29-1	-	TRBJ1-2	TGCAGCGTAGAGACGGATTCTAACTATGGCTACACCTTC	CSVETDSNYGYTF
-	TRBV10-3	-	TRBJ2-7	TGTGCCATCACCGGGACCGACGGGACCTACGAGCAGTACTTC	CAITGTDGTYEQYF
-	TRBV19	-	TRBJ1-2	TGTGCCAGTAGTAACCAGCAGGCGGCTAACTATGGCTACACCTTC	CASSNQQAANYGYTF
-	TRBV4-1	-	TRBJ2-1	TGCGCCAGCAGCCAAAATCAATATGAGCAGTTCTTC	CASSQNQYEQFF
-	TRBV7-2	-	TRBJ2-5	TGTGCCAGCAGCTCCGAGCTGGGGGGTAACGACCGTAGGGAGACCCAGTACTTC	CASSSELGGNDRRETQYF
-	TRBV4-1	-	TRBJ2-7	TGCGCCAGCAGCCAAGGGCCTTTAGCGGCCGAGGAGCAGTACTTC	CASSQGPLAAEEQYF
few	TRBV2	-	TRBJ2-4	TGTGCCAGCAACGTCTACGGGATCGAAAACATTCAGTACTTC	CASNVYGIENIQYF
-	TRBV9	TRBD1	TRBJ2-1	TGTGCCAGCAGCGCCGGGGGACAGGGGATCTACAATGAGCAGTTCTTC	CASSAGGQGIYNEQFF
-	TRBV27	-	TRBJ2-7	TGTGCCAGCAGTTTAAGGGGACCCTACGAGCAGTACTTC	CASSLRGPYEQYF
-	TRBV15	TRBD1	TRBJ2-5	TGTGCCACCAGCGGTTGGGACAGGGGTGGGGAGACCCAGTACTTC	CATSGWDRGGETQYF
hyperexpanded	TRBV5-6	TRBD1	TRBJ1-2	TGTGCCAGCAGCTGGGACAGGCAGTTGGGGTATGGCTACACCTTC	CASSWDRQLGYGYTF
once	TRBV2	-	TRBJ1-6	TGTGCCAGCAGGACAGTAAACTATCCCCTCCACTTT	CASRTVNYPLHF
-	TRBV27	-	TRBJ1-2	TGTGCCAGCACCCGGGACCGCACTAGCTACACCTTC	CASTRDRTSYTF
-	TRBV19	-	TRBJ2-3	TGTGCCAGTAGTATTCGCCCGGACTTCGGCACGGCAGATACGCAGTATTTT	CASSIRPDFGTADTQYF
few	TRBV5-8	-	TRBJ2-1	TGTGCCAGCAGCCTGATTAGTAGCTCCTACAATGAGCAGTTCTTC	CASSLISSSYNEQFF
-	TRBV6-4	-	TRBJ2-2	TGTGCCAGCAGTGACTCAGAGGGGTTTCCCACCGGGGAGCTGTTTTTT	CASSDSEGFPTGELFF
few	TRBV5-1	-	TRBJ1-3	TGCGCCAGCAGCTTGGTGGGGGATGGTTACACCATATATTTT	CASSLVGDGYTIYF
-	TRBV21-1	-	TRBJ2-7	TGTGCCAGCAGCAATAACGACCCTCCGGACAGGGGAGTGAAAGGCTCCTACGAGCAGTACTTC	CASSNNDPPDRGVKGSYEQYF
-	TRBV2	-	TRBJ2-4	TGTGCCAGCAGTGACTTAGCGGCACTAGCCAAAAACATTCAGTACTTC	CASSDLAALAKNIQYF
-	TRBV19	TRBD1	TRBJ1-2	TGTGCCAGTAGGACAGGGTTTGATGGCTACACCTTC	CASRTGFDGYTF
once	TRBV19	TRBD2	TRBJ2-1	TGTGCCAGTTCAGCGGGAGACTCCTACAATGAGCAGTTCTTC	CASSAGDSYNEQFF
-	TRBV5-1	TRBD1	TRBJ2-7	TGCGCCAGCAGCTCGGGGGACAGGGGTACCTACGAGCAGTACTTC	CASSSGDRGTYEQYF
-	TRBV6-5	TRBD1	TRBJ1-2	TGTGCCAGCAGTTACGATACAGGGGGACACTATGGCTACACCTTC	CASSYDTGGHYGYTF
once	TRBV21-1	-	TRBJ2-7	TGTGCCAGCAGCACGGGACTAGCGGGAGAACCGAGCGAGCAGTACTTC	CASSTGLAGEPSEQYF
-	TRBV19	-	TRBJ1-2	TGTGCCAGTAGTATTGACGGCCTCTACTATGGCTACACCTTC	CASSIDGLYYGYTF
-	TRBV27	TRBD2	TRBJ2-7	TGTGCCAGCAGAGAGACTAGCGGGAGTCTTGGCGAGCAGTACTTC	CASRETSGSLGEQYF
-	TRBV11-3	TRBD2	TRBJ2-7	TGTGCCAGCAGCTCCGGGGGGGACAACTCCTACGAGCAGTACTTC	CASSSGGDNSYEQYF
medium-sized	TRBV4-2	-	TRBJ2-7	TGTGCCAGCAGCGAGGACTCGACCTACGAGCAGTACTTC	CASSEDSTYEQYF
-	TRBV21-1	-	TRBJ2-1	TGTGCCAGCAGCAAAGGGAGAGAGCGGGAGGGCCGGTTCAATGAGCAGTTCTTC	CASSKGREREGRFNEQFF